This TCR beta chain was recovered during a study of T-cell memory formation after mild COVID-19. This clonotype has a handful of counts. TCRdb re-derived calls from the 5' RACE reads in MiXCR, one entry per CDR3 protein. The sample carries roughly 180,000 distinct CDR3 sequences, approximately 17% recorded once. The sequencing input was PBMCs or a T cell subset sorted from them (not recorded which). This TCR was sampled from a man aged 18 to 35 who had mild COVID-19 (a few samples of this study predate the infection). Cell type and time point are not known.

The CDR3 sequence is CASSIRTGPSGANVLTF. CDR3 DNA sequence: TGTGCCAGCAGCATCAGGACAGGGCCCTCTGGGGCCAACGTCCTGACTTTC. The J gene is TRBJ2-6, the V gene TRBV7-2, with 8 bases lining up with TRBD1. Trimming cost V 5 bases and J 0 bases; bases outside gene matches: 6. This CDR3 contains 17 residues. Germline loops: CDR1 SGHTA, CDR2 FQGNSA.